Shown below are 32 T cell receptor beta chains from a single sample sequenced in a study of blood T cells in healthy people across ages. Next came a second PCR, run for 7 to 11 cycles, which used a sample-barcoded 5' primer along with a J-beta primer mix. TCRdb reprocessed the 5' RACE reads via MiXCR and lists one record per CDR3 protein. Among over 1,300,000 distinct CDR3 sequences, approximately 59% were seen once, and the ten largest hold approximately 7%. The sample comprised blood. Receptors were obtained from a man aged 18 to 30 in good health.

CDR3 DNA: TGTGCCAGCAGTGTCCTGGGGTTAAATGAAAAACTGTTTTTT. Encoded protein: CASSVLGLNEKLFF. The V gene is TRBV2, the J gene TRBJ1-4; no firm D call. Germline V gene data show CDR1 as SNHLY and CDR2 as FYNNEI. The CDR3 is 14 residues long. V lost 4 bases and J lost 5, with 11 bases in between.

This chain joins TRBV3-1 and TRBJ1-2, with D maybe TRBD1 (6 bases). V was trimmed by 5 bases and J by 10 bases, leaving 14 bases between them. CDR1 and CDR2 from the germline V gene are LGHDT and YNNKEL (reference sequence). CDR3 length: 12 amino acids. CDR3 coding DNA: TGTGCCAGCAGCACAAACGACAGGTCCTACACCTTC. It specifies CASSTNDRSYTF.

This sequence joins TRBV29-1 and TRBJ2-5; perhaps TRBD2 as D (5 bases). With 1 base removed from V and 4 bases from J, the gap between germline ends came to 13 bases. The CDR3 length is 14 residues. The germline CDR1 and CDR2 sequences are SQVTM and ANQGSEA. The CDR3 region has the DNA TGCAGCGTTGAAGGAGTCTTTGAGGGAGAGACCCAGTACTTC. Translated, it gives CSVEGVFEGETQYF.

This clonotype was observed a few times. The rearrangement joins TRBV20-1 to TRBJ1-1; 7 bases agree with TRBD1. In germline, CDR1 is DFQATT, CDR2 SNEGSKA (reference sequence). The CDR3 covers 13 residues. The junction had 4 bases not matched to a gene; V was cut back by 6 bases and J by 0 bases. CDR3 region: CSALTGLNTEAFF. Written as DNA, the CDR3 is TGCAGTGCCCTGACAGGGCTGAACACTGAAGCTTTCTTT.

The chain links TRBV29-1 to TRBJ2-5, with 9 bases aligning to TRBD2. The ends lost 3 bases at V and 1 base at J; junction bases unmatched: 6. The CDR3 is 15 residues long. Germline V CDR1 and CDR2: SQVTM, ANQGSEA. The CDR3, as DNA: TGCAGCGTTGATATGTCTAGCGGGGTCCAAGAGACCCAGTACTTC. Amino acids: CSVDMSSGVQETQYF.

This clonotype turned up a few times. This chain joins TRBV20-1 and TRBJ2-3, with D tentatively TRBD2 (6 bases). Trimming shortened V by 6 bases and J by 0 bases, and 13 bases separated the two germline ends. Per the germline V gene, CDR1 is DFQATT and CDR2 is SNEGSKA (reference sequence). This CDR3 region has 14 residues. CDR3 protein: CSAPTGGSTDTQYF. In DNA form, the CDR3 reads TGCAGTGCCCCAACCGGGGGTAGCACAGATACGCAGTATTTT.

The rearrangement uses TRBV10-3 and TRBJ2-3; the D is unclear. The CDR3 contains 12 residues. Trimming removed 8 bases at V and 6 bases at J, with 12 bases between. The germline CDR1 and CDR2 sequences are ENHRY and SYGVKD. CDR3 sequence reads: CAIATIEDTQYF. The DNA of the CDR3 is TGTGCCATCGCTACTATTGAGGATACGCAGTATTTT.

The count of this clonotype is one. This chain joins TRBV20-1 and TRBJ2-1; 13 bases are a match to TRBD2. J lost 4 bases, V lost 3 bases, and 6 bases had no gene match. CDR1 and CDR2 (germline): DFQATT, SNEGSKA (reference sequence). There are 16 residues in the CDR3. The CDR3 loop reads CSASDGLAGEYNEQFF. CDR3 bases: TGCAGTGCTAGCGACGGACTAGCGGGAGAGTACAATGAGCAGTTCTTC.

J is TRBJ2-3 and V is TRBV3-1, with TRBD2 matching 7 bases. This CDR3 has 16 residues. Germline loops: CDR1 LGHDT, CDR2 YNNKEL (reference sequence). V trimming: 1 base; J trimming: 5 bases; junction bases outside the gene matches: 9. The CDR3 spells CASSQVDGRTRDTQYF. CDR3 nucleotides: TGTGCCAGCAGCCAAGTTGACGGGAGGACCCGAGATACGCAGTATTTT.

V and J are TRBV10-3 and TRBJ1-1; D is unresolved. Trimming cost V 6 bases and J 0 bases, with 8 bases left between them. This CDR3 spans 13 amino acids. CDR1 is ENHRY and CDR2 is SYGVKD in the germline V gene. The CDR3 protein is CAIRARMNTEAFF. CDR3 DNA sequence: TGTGCCATCAGGGCTCGTATGAACACTGAAGCTTTCTTT.

V gene TRBV27 combines with J gene TRBJ2-5; tentative D call: TRBD2 (5 bases). The J call is in doubt because the DNA end fits TRBJ2-7 better. The CDR3 contains 14 residues. Germline values: CDR1 MNHEY, CDR2 SMNVEV (reference sequence). The CDR3 here is CASSIRGLSYEQYF. In nucleotides, the CDR3 is TGTGCCAGCAGTATCCGCGGACTCTCGTACGAGCAGTACTTC.

This clonotype was counted only a few times. V is TRBV11-2 and J is TRBJ2-1; the D gene is possibly TRBD1 (5 bases). The CDR3 totals 14 residues. CDR1 and CDR2 from the germline V gene are SGHAT and FQNNGV. Trimming took 1 base from V and 8 from J, leaving 12 bases between them. The chain's CDR3 is CASSLGVTADEQFF. In nucleotides, the CDR3 is TGTGCCAGCAGCTTAGGCGTGACAGCAGATGAGCAGTTCTTC. Supplemented by reference TRBV11-2 and TRBJ2-1, the full variable domain reads EAGVAQSPRYKIIEKRQSVAFWCNPISGHATLYWYQQILGQGPKLLIQFQNNGVVDDSQLPKDRFSAERLKGVDSTLKIQPAKLEDSAVYLCASSLGVTADEQFFGPGTRLTVL.

The chain joins TRBV20-1 to TRBJ2-2; no firm D call. Germline V CDR1 and CDR2: DFQATT, SNEGSKA (reference sequence). The CDR3 totals 15 residues. V was pared by 4 bases and J by 0 bases, with 12 bases between. CDR3 in amino acids: CSATPDQSNTGELFF. In DNA form, the CDR3 reads TGCAGTGCTACCCCCGACCAATCGAACACCGGGGAGCTGTTTTTT.

Note on this clonotype: It is unclear where the CDR3 begins or ends on the DNA, so no DNA is shown, and the CDR3 is as TCRdb lists it. CDR3 region: CASILGHAGHNNEQFF. The chain links TRBV12-3 or TRBV12-4 to TRBJ2-1; the table's TRBD1 call for D was not verified on the DNA. From its first to its last residue, the CDR3 has 16 amino acids.

The genes are TRBV12-5 and TRBJ2-1; D remains unclear. This CDR3 has 14 residues. The V gene lost 1 base and the J gene lost 7 bases, with 11 bases spanning the gap. Looked up from germline, CDR1 is LGHNT and CDR2 is FRNRAP. In DNA form, the CDR3 reads TGTGCTAGTGGTTTGGGGCTGGGGAAAAATGAGCAGTTCTTC. Translated, it gives CASGLGLGKNEQFF.

V and J are TRBV7-9 and TRBJ2-3; D uncertain. The CDR3 consists of 13 residues. Trimming cost V 2 bases and J 5 bases, with 8 bases left between them. Germline V gene data show CDR1 as SEHNR and CDR2 as FQNEAQ (reference sequence). The CDR3 coding sequence is TGTGCCAGCAGCTTAATCCAAGGAGATACGCAGTATTTT. Amino acids: CASSLIQGDTQYF.

V gene TRBV7-2 combines with J gene TRBJ2-7; TRBD2 is a possible D gene (7 bases). CDR1 and CDR2 (germline): SGHTA, FQGNSA. The CDR3 totals 16 residues. V gave up 5 bases and J gave up 10 bases, with 27 bases separating them. Written as DNA, the CDR3 is TGTGCCAGCAGCCTCATCGAGGGGGGGCCTAGAGGGGCCCAGTACTTC. This codes for CASSLIEGGPRGAQYF. Based on the CDR3 plus reference TRBV7-2 and TRBJ2-7, the full variable domain is GAGVSQSPSNKVTEKGKDVELRCDPISGHTALYWYRQSLGQGLEFLIYFQGNSAPDKSGLPSDRFSAERTGGSVSTLTIQRTQQEDSAVYLCASSLIEGGPRGAQYFGPGTRLTVT.

This chain links TRBV5-5 with TRBJ2-7, with 8 bases lining up with TRBD1. Germline trimming cut 0 bases from V and 6 bases from J; bases unmatched to any gene: 5. Germline CDR1 SGHKS, CDR2 YYEKEE (reference sequence). The CDR3 runs to 14 residues. Here the CDR3 DNA reads TGTGCCAGCAGCTTGGGAGACAGGGGACCCGAGCAGTACTTC. As protein: CASSLGDRGPEQYF.

The table lists this clonotype with a few counts. The chain couples TRBV4-3 to TRBJ2-7; D not certain. V was shortened by 0 bases and J by 3 bases, with 9 bases between the two germline ends. Germline V CDR1 and CDR2: LGHNA, YSLEER. This CDR3 contains 14 residues. This CDR3 is CASSQEIVVYEQYF. The CDR3 nucleotides are TGCGCCAGCAGCCAAGAAATAGTGGTCTACGAGCAGTACTTC.

The chain recombines TRBV12-3 or TRBV12-4 with TRBJ2-2; the D call may be TRBD1 or TRBD2 (5 bases each). Trimming took off 1 base at V and 3 bases at J, with 9 bases between the two ends. The CDR3 extends over 15 amino acids. DNA of the CDR3: TGTGCCAGCAGTTTAGTGGGGGTCGACACCGGGGAGCTGTTTTTT. Its translation: CASSLVGVDTGELFF.

This clonotype came up a few times. The chain recombines TRBV9 with TRBJ2-4, with 7 positions matching TRBD1. Near its end, the DNA agrees better with TRBJ2-7, so the J call may be wrong. Germline assignment: CDR1 SGDLS and CDR2 YYNGEE. There are 16 residues in the CDR3. Here the CDR3 reads CASSAPTSFDRDEQYF. The CDR3 nucleotides read TGTGCCAGCAGCGCCCCCACCTCATTTGACAGGGACGAGCAGTACTTC.

V and J are TRBV10-3 and TRBJ2-7; 8 bases align to TRBD1. The trim removed 3 bases at V and 5 bases at J, leaving 9 bases unmatched. The CDR3 totals 15 residues. CDR1 and CDR2 (germline): ENHRY, SYGVKD. CDR3 in amino acids: CAISDGYGTGNEQYF. CDR3 nucleotides: TGTGCCATCAGTGATGGGTATGGGACAGGCAACGAGCAGTACTTC.

The chain employs TRBV29-1 and TRBJ1-1, with TRBD1 as a possible D gene (6 bases). Germline V gene data show CDR1 as SQVTM and CDR2 as ANQGSEA. The CDR3 runs to 12 residues. V was trimmed by 3 bases and J by 6 bases, leaving 11 bases between them. CDR3 coding DNA: TGCAGCGTTGAGGACAGAACTGCTGAAGCTTTCTTT. Protein: CSVEDRTAEAFF.

This chain links TRBV5-1 with TRBJ1-2; TRBD1 matches 12 bases. CDR1 and CDR2 (germline): SGHRS, YFSETQ. Trimming took 4 bases from V and 3 from J; bases not matched to a gene: 10. CDR3 size: 17 residues. This CDR3 reads CASSLSGTGGADYGYTF. DNA for the CDR3: TGCGCCAGCAGCCTATCCGGGACAGGGGGCGCAGACTATGGCTACACCTTC.

CDR3 residues: CASSILAGVYNEQFF. The CDR3 nucleotides are TGTGCCAGCAGTATACTAGCGGGAGTCTACAATGAGCAGTTCTTC. V is TRBV7-9 and J is TRBJ2-1, with TRBD2 matching 11 bases. Trimming at V came to 6 bases and at J to 3 bases, leaving 4 bases not matched to a gene. The germline CDR1 and CDR2 sequences are SEHNR and FQNEAQ (reference sequence). The CDR3 has 15 amino acids.

The V and J genes are TRBV25-1 and TRBJ1-2; perhaps TRBD1 as D (5 bases). The germline V gene has CDR1 MGHDK and CDR2 SYGVNS. V shed 6 bases and J shed 6 bases, with 14 bases lying between them. This CDR3 spans 13 amino acids. CDR3 in amino acids: CASRPFGQDGYTF. CDR3 sequence (DNA): TGTGCCAGCAGACCCTTTGGACAAGATGGCTACACCTTC.

This clonotype came up a few times. The chain employs TRBV4-3 and TRBJ2-7; no clear D. V lost 5 bases and J lost 0, with 8 bases in between. The CDR3 spans 13 residues. CDR1 LGHNA and CDR2 YSLEER come from the germline V gene. DNA of the CDR3: TGCGCCAGCAGCAAACATCGCTCCTACGAGCAGTACTTC. Translated, it gives CASSKHRSYEQYF.

This clonotype was picked up many times. The chain has TRBV13 and TRBJ2-7; perhaps TRBD2 as D (5 bases). CDR1 and CDR2 from the germline V gene are PRHDT and FYEKMQ (reference sequence). V lost 4 bases and J 0 bases, leaving 13 bases between the germline ends. CDR3 size: 15 residues. The CDR3 DNA follows: TGTGCCAGCAGCTCGGATGTAGGGAGCTCCTACGAGCAGTACTTC. This codes for CASSSDVGSSYEQYF. The variable domain in full, completed from reference TRBV13 and TRBJ2-7, reads AAGVIQSPRHLIKEKRETATLKCYPIPRHDTVYWYQQGPGQDPQFLISFYEKMQSDKGSIPDRFSAQQFSDYHSELNMSSLELGDSALYFCASSSDVGSSYEQYFGPGTRLTVT.

The chain links TRBV11-2 to TRBJ2-3; possibly TRBD1 for D (5 bases). CDR1 and CDR2 (germline): SGHAT, FQNNGV. The CDR3 runs 15 residues. Trimming removed 0 bases from V and 5 bases from J, with 12 bases in between. This chain's CDR3 is CASSLDVGPVDTQYF. The CDR3 DNA sequence: TGTGCCAGCAGCTTAGATGTGGGGCCGGTAGATACGCAGTATTTT.

In this sample, this clonotype turned up once. V gene TRBV12-3 or TRBV12-4 combines with J gene TRBJ1-6; 7 bases match TRBD1. This CDR3 spans 12 amino acids. Germline trimming cut 8 bases from V and 8 bases from J; bases unmatched to any gene: 3. The chain's CDR3 is CASAQGDSPLHF. The CDR3 coding sequence is TGTGCCAGCGCTCAGGGGGATTCACCCCTCCACTTT.

DNA for the CDR3: TGCGCCAGCAGCCAGCCCGGGAACTATCAGCCCCAGCATTTT. Protein: CASSQPGNYQPQHF. The rearrangement links TRBV4-1 to TRBJ1-5; no reliable D call. Trimming left V 3 bases short and J 5 bases short, with 11 bases between. Germline CDR1 is MGHRA and CDR2 is YSYEKL. CDR3 size: 14 residues.

The rearrangement joins TRBV7-9 to TRBJ2-2; 8 nucleotides match TRBD2. CDR1 SEHNR and CDR2 FQNEAQ come from the germline V gene (reference sequence). This CDR3 is built from 16 residues. The trim removed 5 bases at V and 2 bases at J, leaving 7 bases unmatched. DNA for the CDR3: TGTGCCAGCAGCCCCGGGAGGGCAGGAAACACCGGGGAGCTGTTTTTT. Translation: CASSPGRAGNTGELFF.